The 20 T cell receptor beta chains presented below share a single source sample, sequenced in a study of a mutant IDH1 vaccine in newly diagnosed glioma. Time point of the sample: week 35, safety follow-up. The content of each vaccine dose was 300 ug of mutant IDH1 20-mer peptide, and topical imiquimod accompanied it. TCRdb's table, derived via immunoSEQ multiplex PCR, lists solely in-frame clones and lacks some. The table has roughly 54,000 clones, approximately 80% seen once. The antigens these receptors bind are not known. The sample here was PBMCs, taken from a glioma patient whose treatment included an IDH1 peptide vaccine. The receptors derive from a woman aged 18-29 years with glioma.

This clone appeared a few times. The rearrangement joins TRBV6-5 to TRBJ1-1; D remains ambiguous. CDR1 and CDR2 (germline): MNHEY, SVGAGI. The germline V and J ends were trimmed by 4 bases and 7 bases, with 10 bases remaining between them. The CDR3 is 12 amino acids. CDR3 bases: TGTGCCAGCAGTTCCCCGGGCCTTGAAGCTTTCTTT. Its translation is CASSSPGLEAFF.

This chain connects TRBV15 to TRBJ2-2; the match to TRBD1 covers 9 bases. The CDR3 has 15 amino acids. The germline gives CDR1 LNHNV, CDR2 YYDKDF (reference sequence). V trimming: 3 bases; J trimming: 6 bases; junction bases outside the gene matches: 5. CDR3 DNA: TGTGCCACCAGCAGGGACAGGGGTCAGGCCGGGGAGCTGTTTTTT. Translation: CATSRDRGQAGELFF.

This chain links TRBV12-5 with TRBJ2-1, with 9 positions matching TRBD1. CDR3 length: 17 residues. The J segment lost 5 bases and the V segment lost 2 bases, leaving 10 bases of the junction unmatched. Germline loops: CDR1 LGHNT, CDR2 FRNRAP. This CDR3 is CASGLSQGTGLNNEQFF. CDR3 DNA sequence: TGTGCTAGTGGTTTGTCCCAAGGGACAGGGCTAAACAATGAGCAGTTCTTC.

Only one count was recorded for this clone. The V call is TRBV11-2, the J call TRBJ2-1; D may be TRBD1 (6 bases). Trimming took off 2 bases at V and 12 bases at J, with 8 bases between the two ends. CDR3 length equals 11 residues. Germline CDR1 is SGHAT and CDR2 is FQNNGV. In DNA, the CDR3 is TGTGCCAGCAGCTTACAGGGGCTGCAGTTCTTC. This encodes CASSLQGLQFF.

This chain joins TRBV19 and TRBJ1-1, with 7 bases identical to TRBD1. V dropped 1 base and J dropped 0; count of bases not matched to a gene: 5. The CDR3 contains 16 residues. Germline lookup yields CDR1 LNHDA and CDR2 SQIVND (reference sequence). The DNA for the CDR3 is TGTGCCAGTAGTATAGCGGGACAGCTCTTGAACACTGAAGCTTTCTTT. It specifies CASSIAGQLLNTEAFF.

The count of this clone is one. The rearrangement uses TRBV29-1 and TRBJ2-6; D is possibly TRBD1 (6 bases). V was clipped by 4 bases and J by 0 bases, with 13 bases between them. CDR3 length equals 16 residues. The germline CDR1 and CDR2 sequences are SQVTM and ANQGSEA. In DNA, the CDR3 is TGCAGCGTTGCCGGACAGCAAGGCTCTGGGGCCAACGTCCTGACTTTC. Translation gives CSVAGQQGSGANVLTF.

The chain carries TRBV5-4 and TRBJ1-2, with D unresolved. Trimming removed 1 base at V and 2 bases at J, with 18 bases between. The length of the CDR3 is 17 residues. The germline V gene encodes CDR1 SGHNT and CDR2 YYREEE (reference sequence). In DNA, the CDR3 is TGTGCCAGCAGCTTGAACGTGATTGAGGTCCAGAACTATGGCTACACCTTC. This translates into CASSLNVIEVQNYGYTF.

The chain is built from TRBV10-2 and TRBJ2-7; 14 nucleotides align to TRBD2. There are 15 residues in the CDR3. The ends lost 10 bases at V and 3 bases at J; junction bases unmatched: 8. Germline assignment: CDR1 WSHSY and CDR2 SAAADI. CDR3 loop: CATKAGLAGDYEQYF. CDR3 in DNA: TGCGCCACCAAAGCGGGACTAGCGGGAGACTACGAGCAGTACTTC.

The chain employs TRBV7-9 and TRBJ1-5; D gene unclear. CDR3 length: 14 amino acids. CDR1 and CDR2 from the germline V gene are SEHNR and FQNEAQ (reference sequence). V was pared by 5 bases and J by 3 bases, with 11 bases between. The CDR3 nucleotides are TGTGCCAGCAGCCCCGGCGGGCCCAATCAGCCCCAGCATTTT. It specifies CASSPGGPNQPQHF.

The chain recombines TRBV7-8 with TRBJ2-5; 9 bases line up with TRBD2. The CDR3 spans 14 residues. The trim removed 2 bases at V and 5 bases at J, leaving 3 bases unmatched. Germline loops: CDR1 SGHVS, CDR2 FQNEAQ. For the CDR3, the DNA is TGTGCCAGCAGCTTAAGGGCGGGGGGGGAGACCCAGTACTTC. Its protein product is CASSLRAGGETQYF.

Remarks on this clone: Other DNA sequences of this sample code for an identical CDR3. The rearrangement links TRBV2 to TRBJ2-5; D may be TRBD1 (5 bases). This CDR3 has 13 amino acids. Germline assignment: CDR1 SNHLY and CDR2 FYNNEI. V was trimmed by 4 bases and J by 2 bases, leaving 8 bases between them. The CDR3 sequence is CASSADSQETQYF. The DNA for the CDR3 is TGTGCCAGCAGTGCCGACAGTCAAGAGACCCAGTACTTC.

The J gene is TRBJ1-3, the V gene TRBV5-1, with a possible D match to TRBD1 (5 bases). From germline, CDR1 is SGHRS and CDR2 YFSETQ. The V end lost 4 bases, the J end lost 7 bases, and 15 bases lay between the germline ends. This CDR3 comprises 14 residues. In DNA form, the CDR3 reads TGCGCCAGCAGCCCCGGGGGGGGACTGAACACCATATATTTT. Translating gives CASSPGGGLNTIYF.

The chain uses TRBV6-5 and TRBJ2-3; TRBD2 aligns across 7 bases. The junction had 8 bases not matched to a gene; V was cut back by 2 bases and J by 6 bases. The CDR3 is 15 amino acids. Germline lookup yields CDR1 MNHEY and CDR2 SVGAGI. CDR3 coding DNA: TGTGCCAGCAGTTACGTTTCCGGGAGGAGGGATACGCAGTATTTT. Its translation is CASSYVSGRRDTQYF.

The genes are TRBV9 and TRBJ1-2, with TRBD1 matching 9 bases. CDR1 SGDLS and CDR2 YYNGEE come from the germline V gene. Unmatched junction bases numbered 8, after V lost 3 bases and J lost 5 bases. This CDR3 is built from 15 residues. The CDR3 DNA is TGTGCCAGCAGCGCCAGACAGGGGGGGAGTTATGGCTACACCTTC. Translating gives CASSARQGGSYGYTF.

The genes are TRBV18 and TRBJ2-7; 7 bases agree with TRBD1. The V and J ends lost 1 base and 2 bases, in that order; junction bases with no gene match: 2. Looked up from germline, CDR1 is KGHSH and CDR2 is LQKENI. The CDR3 has 14 amino acids. CDR3 protein: CASSPLDRAYEQYF. Written as DNA, the CDR3 is TGTGCCAGCTCACCACTCGACAGGGCCTACGAGCAGTACTTC.

The V gene is TRBV5-6, the J gene TRBJ1-6, with 7 bases matching TRBD1. V trimming: 4 bases; J trimming: 4 bases; junction bases outside the gene matches: 5. Germline CDR1 and CDR2: SGHDT and YYEEEE. This CDR3 comprises 15 residues. DNA of the CDR3: TGTGCCAGCAGCCCTCCGGGACAGTATAATTCACCCCTCCACTTT. Amino acid sequence: CASSPPGQYNSPLHF.

This clone showed up just a few times. CDR3: CASGLAPPRRRTEAFF. CDR3 nucleotide sequence: TGTGCTAGTGGTTTGGCCCCTCCTCGGCGCCGGACTGAAGCTTTCTTT. This chain connects TRBV12-5 to TRBJ1-1; no firm D call. Germline V CDR1 and CDR2: LGHNT, FRNRAP. The CDR3 extends over 16 amino acids. V was pared by 1 base and J by 5 bases, with 17 bases between.

This sequence joins TRBV10-1 and TRBJ2-3; no clear D. V gave up 7 bases and J gave up 1 base, with 9 bases separating them. This CDR3 comprises 13 residues. In germline, CDR1 is WNHNN, CDR2 SYGVQD (reference sequence). CDR3 loop: CASNDRGTDTQYF. The CDR3 bases are TGCGCCAGCAATGACCGGGGCACAGATACGCAGTATTTT.

The V call is TRBV5-1, the J call TRBJ2-1; 14 bases map to TRBD2. In germline, CDR1 is SGHRS, CDR2 YFSETQ. The junction had 12 bases not matched to a gene; V was cut back by 1 base and J by 15 bases. The CDR3 is 16 residues long. The DNA for the CDR3 is TGCGCCAGCAGCTTGTACGCGGGACTAGCGGGAGACGGAGGGTTCTTC. Translation: CASSLYAGLAGDGGFF.

The chain has TRBV6-5 and TRBJ1-2, with TRBD1 matching over 8 bases. J lost 4 bases, V lost 5 bases, and 3 bases had no gene match. The CDR3 contains 13 residues. CDR1 is MNHEY and CDR2 is SVGAGI in the germline V gene. In DNA, the CDR3 is TGTGCCAGCAGTAGAGGACAGGGCTATGGCTACACCTTC. Amino acid sequence: CASSRGQGYGYTF.